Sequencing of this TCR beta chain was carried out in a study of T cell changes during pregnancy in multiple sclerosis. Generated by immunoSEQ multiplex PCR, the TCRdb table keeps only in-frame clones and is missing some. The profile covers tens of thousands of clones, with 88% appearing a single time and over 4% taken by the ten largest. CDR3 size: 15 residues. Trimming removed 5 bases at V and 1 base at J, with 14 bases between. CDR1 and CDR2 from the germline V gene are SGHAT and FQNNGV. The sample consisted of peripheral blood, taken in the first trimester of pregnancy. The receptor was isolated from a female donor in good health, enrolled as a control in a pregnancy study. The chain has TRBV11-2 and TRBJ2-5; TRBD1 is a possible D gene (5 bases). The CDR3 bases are TGTGCCAGCAGCCCCCGCGACAGTTTCCAAGAGACCCAGTACTTC. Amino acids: CASSPRDSFQETQYF.